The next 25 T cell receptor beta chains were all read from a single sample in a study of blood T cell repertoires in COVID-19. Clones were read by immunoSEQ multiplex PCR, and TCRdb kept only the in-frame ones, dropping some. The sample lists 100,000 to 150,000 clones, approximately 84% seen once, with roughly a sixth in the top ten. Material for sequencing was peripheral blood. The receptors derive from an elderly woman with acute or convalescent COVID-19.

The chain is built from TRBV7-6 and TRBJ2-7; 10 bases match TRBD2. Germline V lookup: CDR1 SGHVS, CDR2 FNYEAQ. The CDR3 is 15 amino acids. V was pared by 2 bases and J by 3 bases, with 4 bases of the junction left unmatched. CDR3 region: CASSLRSSGGYEQYF. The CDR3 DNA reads TGTGCCAGCAGCTTAAGGTCTAGCGGGGGCTACGAGCAGTACTTC.

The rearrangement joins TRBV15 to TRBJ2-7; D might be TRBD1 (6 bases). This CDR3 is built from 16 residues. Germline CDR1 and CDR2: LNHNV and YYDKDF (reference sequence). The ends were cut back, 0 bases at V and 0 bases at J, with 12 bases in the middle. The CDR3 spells CATSREGQGTSYEQYF. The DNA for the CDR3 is TGTGCCACCAGCAGAGAAGGGCAGGGGACCTCCTACGAGCAGTACTTC.

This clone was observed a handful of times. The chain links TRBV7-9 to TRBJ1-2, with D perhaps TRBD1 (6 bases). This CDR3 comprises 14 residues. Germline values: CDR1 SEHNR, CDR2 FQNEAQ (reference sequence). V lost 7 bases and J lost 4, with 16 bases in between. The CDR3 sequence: CASTVGDTPYGYTF. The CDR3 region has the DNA TGTGCCAGCACGGTAGGGGACACCCCCTATGGCTACACCTTC.

The CDR3 DNA is TGTGCCAGCACCCCGAGGACTAGTGACGGGGAGCTGTTTTTT. Translation: CASTPRTSDGELFF. The rearrangement links TRBV7-9 to TRBJ2-2, with 7 bases aligning to TRBD2. Germline CDR1 reads SEHNR; CDR2 reads FQNEAQ (reference sequence). The trim removed 7 bases at V and 7 bases at J, leaving 9 bases unmatched. The CDR3 has 14 amino acids.

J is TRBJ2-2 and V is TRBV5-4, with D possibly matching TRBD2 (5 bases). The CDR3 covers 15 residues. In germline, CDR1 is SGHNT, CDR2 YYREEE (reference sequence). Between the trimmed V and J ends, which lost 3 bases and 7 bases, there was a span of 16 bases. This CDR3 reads CASSSRGMGVGELFF. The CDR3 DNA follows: TGTGCCAGCAGCTCTAGAGGGATGGGCGTCGGGGAGCTGTTTTTT.

CDR3 sequence (DNA): TGTGCCAGCAGCTCCACCCTAGTTCAATACAATGAGCAGTTCTTC. Protein: CASSSTLVQYNEQFF. The genes are TRBV7-9 and TRBJ2-1; D gene unclear. V dropped 4 bases and J dropped 4 bases, with 14 bases sitting between them. The V gene's germline CDR1 is SEHNR and CDR2 FQNEAQ (reference sequence). The CDR3 loop spans 15 amino acids. Filled out from reference TRBV7-9 and TRBJ2-1, the complete variable domain reads DTGVSQNPRHKITKRGQNVTFRCDPISEHNRLYWYRQTLGQGPEFLTYFQNEAQLEKSRLLSDRFSAERPKGSFSTLEIQRTEQGDSAMYLCASSSTLVQYNEQFFGPGTRLTVL.

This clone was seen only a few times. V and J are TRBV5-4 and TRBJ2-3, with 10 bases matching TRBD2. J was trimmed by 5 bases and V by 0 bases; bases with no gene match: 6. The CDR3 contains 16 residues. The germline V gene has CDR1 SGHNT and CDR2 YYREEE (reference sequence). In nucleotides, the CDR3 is TGTGCCAGCAGCTTGGCGCTAGCGGGAGTACGAGATACGCAGTATTTT. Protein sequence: CASSLALAGVRDTQYF.

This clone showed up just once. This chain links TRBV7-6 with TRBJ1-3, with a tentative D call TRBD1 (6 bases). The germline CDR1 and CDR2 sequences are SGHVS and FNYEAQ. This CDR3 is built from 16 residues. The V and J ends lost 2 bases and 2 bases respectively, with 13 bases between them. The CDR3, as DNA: TGTGCCAGCAGCTTATATGGCAGGGGAGCTGGAAACACCATATATTTT. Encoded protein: CASSLYGRGAGNTIYF. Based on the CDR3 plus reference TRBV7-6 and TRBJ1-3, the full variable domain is GAGVSQSPRYKVTKRGQDVALRCDPISGHVSLYWYRQALGQGPEFLTYFNYEAQQDKSGLPNDRFSAERPEGSISTLTIQRTEQRDSAMYRCASSLYGRGAGNTIYFGEGSWLTVV.

The CDR3 bases are TGTGCCAGCAGCGTACCGACAGGGGGATTAGAAAAACTGTTTTTT. Its translation: CASSVPTGGLEKLFF. The V gene is TRBV11-2, the J gene TRBJ1-4; 9 bases align to TRBD1. This CDR3 region has 15 residues. In germline, CDR1 is SGHAT, CDR2 FQNNGV. The trim removed 5 bases at V and 8 bases at J, leaving 9 bases unmatched.

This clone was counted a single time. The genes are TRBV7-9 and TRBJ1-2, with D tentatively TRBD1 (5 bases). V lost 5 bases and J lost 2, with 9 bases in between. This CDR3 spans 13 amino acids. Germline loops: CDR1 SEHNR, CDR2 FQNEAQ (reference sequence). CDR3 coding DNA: TGTGCCAGCAGCCTGGCAGGGAACTATGGCTACACCTTC. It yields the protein CASSLAGNYGYTF.

CDR3 in DNA: TGTGCCTGGAGTTCGGCGGGGACAGCCAATTCACCCCTCCACTTT. It yields the protein CAWSSAGTANSPLHF. The chain links TRBV30 to TRBJ1-6, with 7 bases lining up with TRBD1. Germline V gives CDR1 GTSNPN, CDR2 SVGIG (reference sequence). This CDR3 is built from 15 residues. V dropped 2 bases and J dropped 7; count of bases not matched to a gene: 8.

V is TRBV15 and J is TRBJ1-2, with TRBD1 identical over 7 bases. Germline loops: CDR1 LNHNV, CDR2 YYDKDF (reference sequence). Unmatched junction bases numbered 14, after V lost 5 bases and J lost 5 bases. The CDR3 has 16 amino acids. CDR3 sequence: CATSGEPGQNHYGYTF. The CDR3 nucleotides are TGTGCCACCAGCGGCGAGCCGGGACAGAACCATTATGGCTACACCTTC.

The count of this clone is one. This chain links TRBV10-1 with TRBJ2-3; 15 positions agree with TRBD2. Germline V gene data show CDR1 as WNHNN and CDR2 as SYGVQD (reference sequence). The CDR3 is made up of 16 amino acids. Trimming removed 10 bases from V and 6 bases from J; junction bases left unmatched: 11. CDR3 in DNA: TGCGCCACCAGCCGCGGGACTAGCGGGAGGTCGGATACGCAGTATTTT. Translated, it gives CATSRGTSGRSDTQYF.

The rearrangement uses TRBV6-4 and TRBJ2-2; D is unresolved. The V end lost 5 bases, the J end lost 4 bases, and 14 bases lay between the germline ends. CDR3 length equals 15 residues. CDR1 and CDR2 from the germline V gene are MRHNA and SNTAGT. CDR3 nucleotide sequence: TGTGCCAGCAGTTGGCCCGAGCCGGGCACCGGGGAGCTGTTTTTT. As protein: CASSWPEPGTGELFF.

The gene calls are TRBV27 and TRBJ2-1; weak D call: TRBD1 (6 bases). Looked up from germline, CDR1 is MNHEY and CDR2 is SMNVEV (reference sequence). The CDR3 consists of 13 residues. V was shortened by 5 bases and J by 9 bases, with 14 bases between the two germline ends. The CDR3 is CASSLNRVGEQFF. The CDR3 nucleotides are TGTGCCAGCAGTCTCAACAGGGTCGGTGAGCAGTTCTTC.

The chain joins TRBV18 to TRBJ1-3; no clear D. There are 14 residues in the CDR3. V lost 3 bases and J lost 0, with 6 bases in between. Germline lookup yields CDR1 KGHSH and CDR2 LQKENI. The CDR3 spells CASSPDYSGNTIYF. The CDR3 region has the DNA TGTGCCAGCTCACCGGACTACTCTGGAAACACCATATATTTT.

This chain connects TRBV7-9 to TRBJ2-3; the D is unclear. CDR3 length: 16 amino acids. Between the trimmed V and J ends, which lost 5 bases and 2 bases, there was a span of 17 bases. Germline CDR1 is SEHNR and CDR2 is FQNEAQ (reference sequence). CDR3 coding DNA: TGTGCCAGCAGCACCCGACAATCTCTACTCACAGATACGCAGTATTTT. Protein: CASSTRQSLLTDTQYF.

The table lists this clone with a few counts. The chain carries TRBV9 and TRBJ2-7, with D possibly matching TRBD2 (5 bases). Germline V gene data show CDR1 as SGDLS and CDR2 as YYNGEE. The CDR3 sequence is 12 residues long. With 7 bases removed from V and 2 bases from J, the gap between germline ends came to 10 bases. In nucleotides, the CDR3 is TGTGCCAGCGGAAGCGGCACCTACGAGCAGTACTTC. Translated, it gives CASGSGTYEQYF.

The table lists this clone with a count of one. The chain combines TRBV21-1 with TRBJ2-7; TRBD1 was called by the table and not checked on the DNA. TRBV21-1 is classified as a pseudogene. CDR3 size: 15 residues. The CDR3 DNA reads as TGTGCCAGCAGCAAAAGAAACAGGGTTTCTTACGAGCAGTACTTC. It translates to CASSKRNRVSYEQYF.

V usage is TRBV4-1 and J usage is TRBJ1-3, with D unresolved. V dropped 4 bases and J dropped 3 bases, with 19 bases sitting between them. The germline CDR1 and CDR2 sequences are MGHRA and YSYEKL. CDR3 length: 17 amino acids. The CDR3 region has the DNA TGCGCCAGCAGCCTCGCCCCGACGGCGCGGAGTGGAAACACCATATATTTT. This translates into CASSLAPTARSGNTIYF.

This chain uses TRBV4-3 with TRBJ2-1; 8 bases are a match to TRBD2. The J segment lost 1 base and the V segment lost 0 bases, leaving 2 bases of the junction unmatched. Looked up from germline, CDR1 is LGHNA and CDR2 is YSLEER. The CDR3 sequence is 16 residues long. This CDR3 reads CASSQEAGGSYNEQFF. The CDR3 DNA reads TGCGCCAGCAGCCAAGAGGCGGGAGGATCCTACAATGAGCAGTTCTTC.

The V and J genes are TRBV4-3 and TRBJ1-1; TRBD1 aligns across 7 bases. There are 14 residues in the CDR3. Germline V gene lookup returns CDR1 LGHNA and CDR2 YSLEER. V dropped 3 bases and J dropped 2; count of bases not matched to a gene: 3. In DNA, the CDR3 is TGCGCCAGCAGCCATGGGACAGCAAACACTGAAGCTTTCTTT. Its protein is CASSHGTANTEAFF.

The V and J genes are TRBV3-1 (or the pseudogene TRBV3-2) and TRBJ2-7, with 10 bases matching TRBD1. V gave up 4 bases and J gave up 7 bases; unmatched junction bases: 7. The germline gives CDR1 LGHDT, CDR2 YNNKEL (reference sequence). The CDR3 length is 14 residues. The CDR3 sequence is CASSLRQGASEQYF. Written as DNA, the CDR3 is TGTGCCAGCAGCCTTAGACAGGGGGCTAGTGAGCAGTACTTC.

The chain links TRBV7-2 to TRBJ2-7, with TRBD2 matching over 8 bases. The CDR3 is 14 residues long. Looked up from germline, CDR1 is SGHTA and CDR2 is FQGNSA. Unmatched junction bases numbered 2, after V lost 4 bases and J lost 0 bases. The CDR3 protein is CASSSGGASYEQYF. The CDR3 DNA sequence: TGTGCCAGCAGCTCCGGGGGGGCCTCCTACGAGCAGTACTTC.

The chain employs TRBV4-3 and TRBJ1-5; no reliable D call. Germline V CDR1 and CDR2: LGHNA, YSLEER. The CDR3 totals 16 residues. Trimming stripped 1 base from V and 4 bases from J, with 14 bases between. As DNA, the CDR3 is TGCGCCAGCAGCCAAGGCCTGGCCTCCCAGAATCAGCCCCAGCATTTT. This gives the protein CASSQGLASQNQPQHF.